The sample holds a few counts of the clone carrying this T cell receptor (beta chain). Its antigen is currently unknown. These data are taken from a study of CD8 T cells in ankylosing spondylitis. Study-level results: The study looked at matched synovial fluid samples from ankylosing spondylitis patients. Disease-linked clones were reported to be significantly enriched there. Researchers report that disease-linked clones proved CD8+ and relatively rare in peripheral blood. Among TCR beta sequences, a motif of eight highly homologous variants appeared characteristic of ankylosing spondylitis blood.

Quantitative 5'-RACE with molecular barcodes was used to make the TCR beta libraries. MiXCR, run by TCRdb on the 5' RACE reads, gives a single entry per CDR3 protein. The table includes 200,000 to 250,000 distinct CDR3 sequences, roughly a tenth detected once. This CDR3 has 15 residues. The V gene lost 3 bases and the J gene lost 3 bases, with 12 bases spanning the gap. CDR1 and CDR2 (germline): SGHRS, YFSETQ. Sequenced sample: blood, either unsorted or a sorted T cell fraction (not recorded which). This chain uses TRBV5-1 with TRBJ1-4; a possible D gene is TRBD1 (6 bases). This clonotype was sampled from a male donor with ankylosing spondylitis or in good health (not recorded which). The CDR3 region is CASSWTGTPNEKLFF. The DNA of the CDR3 is TGCGCCAGCAGCTGGACCGGGACACCTAATGAAAAACTGTTTTTT.